This is a list of T cell receptor beta chains from one sample in a study of cytomegalovirus exposure and HLA in healthy donors. TCRdb's copy holds only in-frame clones and misses some; the assay was immunoSEQ multiplex PCR. This sample carries around 180,000 clones, around 68% of them seen once, and the ten largest clones take approximately 1.6%. Source material: PBMCs. Receptor source: a girl under 18 in good health and CMV-seronegative. The CDR3 runs from the conserved cysteine through the conserved F or W. D genes are given only for firm matches. Size is stated for part of the rows, as once, few or many counts, or as a class when the clone is expanded.

D: TRBD2
size: NA
V: TRBV7-8
J: TRBJ2-7
DNA: TGTGCCAGCAGCTTAGGACTAGCGGGGGACTCTTACGAGCAGTACTTC
CDR3: CASSLGLAGDSYEQYF

D: TRBD1
size: NA
V: TRBV5-4
J: TRBJ1-1
DNA: TGTGCCAGCAGCTCAGGGACAGCTTCTGAAGCTTTCTTT
CDR3: CASSSGTASEAFF

D: TRBD1
size: NA
V: TRBV15
J: TRBJ1-5
DNA: TGTGCCACCAGTAAACAGGGGAATCGCAATCAGCCCCAGCATTTT
CDR3: CATSKQGNRNQPQHF

D: NA
size: NA
V: TRBV9
J: TRBJ2-5
DNA: TGTGCCAGCAGCGTAGTGGGGGGGGCGGGGGAGACCCAGTACTTC
CDR3: CASSVVGGAGETQYF

D: TRBD1
size: NA
V: TRBV9
J: TRBJ1-1
DNA: TGTGCCAGCAGCACTCTTGACAGGGAGACTGAAGCTTTCTTT
CDR3: CASSTLDRETEAFF

D: NA
size: few
V: TRBV30
J: TRBJ1-1
DNA: TGTGCCTGGACTAAGCTGACAGACACTGAAGCTTTCTTT
CDR3: CAWTKLTDTEAFF

D: TRBD2
size: NA
V: TRBV5-1
J: TRBJ2-7
DNA: TGCGCCAGCAGCTTGGGGCCAGAGCGGGGCTACGAGCAGTACTTC
CDR3: CASSLGPERGYEQYF

D: TRBD2
size: NA
V: TRBV2
J: TRBJ2-5
DNA: TGTGCCAGCAGGCGGGGGGTCCAAGAGACCCAGTACTTC
CDR3: CASRRGVQETQYF

D: NA
size: once
V: TRBV5-4
J: TRBJ2-5
DNA: TGTGCCAGCAGCGGGGAGGCATTGTGGCCCTCCTTAGAGACCCAGTACTTC
CDR3: CASSGEALWPSLETQYF

D: NA
size: NA
V: TRBV4-2
J: TRBJ1-5
DNA: TGTGCCAGCAGCCAAGAAGCGGCAAATCAGCCCCAGCATTTT
CDR3: CASSQEAANQPQHF

D: NA
size: NA
V: TRBV7-8
J: TRBJ2-7
DNA: TGTGCCAGCAGCTTACGAGTCCTCTACGAGCAGTACTTC
CDR3: CASSLRVLYEQYF

D: TRBD1
size: NA
V: TRBV18
J: TRBJ1-1
DNA: TGTGCCAGCTCATTTTCCGGGACAGGGAACACTGAAGCTTTCTTT
CDR3: CASSFSGTGNTEAFF

D: NA
size: NA
V: TRBV2
J: TRBJ1-2
DNA: TGTGCCAGCAGTGAAGTGGGACTGCTAGGGGAAGCTGGCTACACCTTC
CDR3: CASSEVGLLGEAGYTF

D: NA
size: NA
V: TRBV5-1
J: TRBJ1-2
DNA: TGCGCCAGCAGCCCGCGACAGTATGGCTACACCTTC
CDR3: CASSPRQYGYTF

D: NA
size: NA
V: TRBV5-6
J: TRBJ2-3
DNA: TGTGCCAGCAGACTATGGACATACTACACAGATACGCAGTATTTT
CDR3: CASRLWTYYTDTQYF

D: NA
size: NA
V: TRBV5-6
J: TRBJ2-5
DNA: TGTGCCAGCAGCTGGGACTTCCAAGAGACCCAGTACTTC
CDR3: CASSWDFQETQYF

D: NA
size: NA
V: TRBV9
J: TRBJ2-7
DNA: TGTGCCAGCAGCGAGGACAGCCGGAGCGAGCAGTACTTC
CDR3: CASSEDSRSEQYF

D: NA
size: NA
V: TRBV4-1
J: TRBJ2-1
DNA: TGCGCCAGCAGCCAAGTAATGGGGCTTGGGTCCTACAATGAGCAGTTCTTC
CDR3: CASSQVMGLGSYNEQFF

D: TRBD1
size: NA
V: TRBV2
J: TRBJ1-5
DNA: TGTGCCAGCAGGCGAGACAGGGGAGGAAATCAGCCCCAGCATTTT
CDR3: CASRRDRGGNQPQHF

D: NA
size: few
V: TRBV19
J: TRBJ1-1
DNA: TGTGCCAGTAGTATCGAGGGGAGGCGGACTGAAGCTTTCTTT
CDR3: CASSIEGRRTEAFF

D: NA
size: NA
V: TRBV9
J: TRBJ2-1
DNA: TGTGCCAGCAGCGTAGGTCTAGGAGGCAATGAGCAGTTCTTC
CDR3: CASSVGLGGNEQFF

D: NA
size: NA
V: TRBV10-3
J: TRBJ1-2
DNA: TGTGCCATCAGCGGGTTCGGGGGTGGCTACACCTTC
CDR3: CAISGFGGGYTF

D: NA
size: NA
V: TRBV9
J: TRBJ1-4
DNA: TGTGCCAGCAGCGTAGGCAGGGGCCGGACTAATGAAAAACTGTTTTTT
CDR3: CASSVGRGRTNEKLFF

D: TRBD1
size: NA
V: TRBV9
J: TRBJ1-6
DNA: TGTGCCAGCAGCGCTACCGGACAGGGGGATAATTCACCCCTCCACTTT
CDR3: CASSATGQGDNSPLHF

D: TRBD2
size: NA
V: TRBV7-9
J: TRBJ2-3
DNA: TGTGCCAGCACCTTATACAAACCACTAGCGGGGCGCACAGATACGCAGTATTTT
CDR3: CASTLYKPLAGRTDTQYF

D: NA
size: NA
V: TRBV5-1
J: TRBJ2-5
DNA: TGCGCCAGCAGCCGACAGGATCAAGAGACCCAGTACTTC
CDR3: CASSRQDQETQYF

D: NA
size: NA
V: TRBV6-5
J: TRBJ2-7
DNA: TGTGCCAGCAGCCGCCTAGAGGGAAACGAGCAGTACTTC
CDR3: CASSRLEGNEQYF

D: NA
size: NA
V: TRBV5-4
J: TRBJ2-5
DNA: TGTGCCAGCAGCCAGGCTAGAGGAGGGGATGAGACCCAGTACTTC
CDR3: CASSQARGGDETQYF

D: NA
size: NA
V: TRBV5-1
J: TRBJ2-1
DNA: TGCGCCAGCAGCTTGGCCCCGCGGGACGACATCTACAATGAGCAGTTCTTC
CDR3: CASSLAPRDDIYNEQFF

D: TRBD1
size: few
V: TRBV30
J: TRBJ1-3
DNA: TGTGCCTGGAGTGTACAGGGGGACCTTGGAAACACCATATATTTT
CDR3: CAWSVQGDLGNTIYF

D: NA
size: NA
V: TRBV6-1
J: TRBJ1-1
DNA: TGTGCCAGCAGATATAACAGAGACGCTTTCTTT
CDR3: CASRYNRDAFF

D: TRBD1
size: NA
V: TRBV7-9
J: TRBJ2-3
DNA: TGTGCCAGCAGCACCGCAGGGGGAGCCACAGATACGCAGTATTTT
CDR3: CASSTAGGATDTQYF

D: NA
size: NA
V: TRBV4-1
J: TRBJ2-1
DNA: TGCGCCAGCAGCCAAACCAGGGCCGGGTTCGATGAGCAGTTCTTC
CDR3: CASSQTRAGFDEQFF

D: NA
size: NA
V: TRBV27
J: TRBJ2-7
DNA: TGTGCCAGCAGTTTAAGGCGGGCCGGGAACGAGCAGTACTTC
CDR3: CASSLRRAGNEQYF

D: TRBD1
size: NA
V: TRBV19
J: TRBJ1-2
DNA: TGTGCCAGTATCCCGCAGGGGGGCTATGGCTACACCTTC
CDR3: CASIPQGGYGYTF

D: TRBD2
size: once
V: TRBV9
J: TRBJ2-5
DNA: TGTGCCAGCAGCGTAGTTCTAGGACTAGCAGGAGAGACCCAGTACTTC
CDR3: CASSVVLGLAGETQYF

D: TRBD2
size: NA
V: TRBV7-7
J: TRBJ2-3
DNA: TGTGCCAGCAGCTTATCCCTTACTAGCGGGGGCACAGATACGCAGTATTTT
CDR3: CASSLSLTSGGTDTQYF

D: NA
size: NA
V: TRBV5-6
J: TRBJ2-7
DNA: TGTGCCAGCAGCTTGCAGGCAGGAACACTCCTTAACTCGAACTACGAGCAGTACTTC
CDR3: CASSLQAGTLLNSNYEQYF

D: TRBD1
size: NA
V: TRBV27
J: TRBJ1-2
DNA: TGTGCCAGCAGTTTATCAAGGACAGGGGGCGCATATGGCTACACCTTC
CDR3: CASSLSRTGGAYGYTF

D: NA
size: NA
V: TRBV2
J: TRBJ1-6
DNA: TGTGCCAGCAGTGTGGGGGGGCAGTCAAATTCACCCCTCCACTTT
CDR3: CASSVGGQSNSPLHF

D: TRBD1
size: NA
V: TRBV7-9
J: TRBJ2-7
DNA: TGTGCCAGCAGCCGTCCCTCTCCGTCCGGGACAGGGCGAGCCGAGCAGTACTTC
CDR3: CASSRPSPSGTGRAEQYF

D: NA
size: NA
V: TRBV6-5
J: TRBJ2-3
DNA: TGTGCCAGCAGCCTACAGGGGGGAGGGACAGATACGCAGTATTTT
CDR3: CASSLQGGGTDTQYF

D: NA
size: NA
V: TRBV19
J: TRBJ2-5
DNA: TGTGCCAGTAGTATCGGGTCACCCCAGTACCAAGAGACCCAGTACTTC
CDR3: CASSIGSPQYQETQYF

D: NA
size: NA
V: TRBV5-6
J: TRBJ2-5
DNA: TGTGCCAGCAGCCCGGGTCTCCCGGGGACCCAGTACTTC
CDR3: CASSPGLPGTQYF

D: NA
size: NA
V: TRBV9
J: TRBJ1-1
DNA: TGTGCCAGCAGCGTAGCTACGGGGGGAGGCACTGAAGCTTTCTTT
CDR3: CASSVATGGGTEAFF

D: NA
size: medium-sized
V: TRBV7-8
J: TRBJ2-7
DNA: TGTGCCAGCAGCGGATTGGGGCTAATCGGCTACGAGCAGTACTTC
CDR3: CASSGLGLIGYEQYF

D: NA
size: few
V: TRBV7-9
J: TRBJ1-1
DNA: TGTGCCAGCAGCGTAGGAGATCTGGTGATTAACACTGAAGCTTTCTTT
CDR3: CASSVGDLVINTEAFF

D: TRBD1
size: NA
V: TRBV19
J: TRBJ1-5
DNA: TGTGCCAGTCGGGACAGCAGCAATCAGCCCCAGCATTTT
CDR3: CASRDSSNQPQHF

D: TRBD1
size: NA
V: TRBV19
J: TRBJ1-1
DNA: TGTGCCAGTAGACTACAGGGGGGGAACACTGAAGCTTTCTTT
CDR3: CASRLQGGNTEAFF

D: NA
size: NA
V: TRBV28
J: TRBJ1-1
DNA: TGTGCCAGCAGAGTGACAGGGAACACTGAAGCTTTCTTT
CDR3: CASRVTGNTEAFF

D: TRBD1
size: NA
V: TRBV6-5
J: TRBJ2-7
DNA: TGTGCCAGCAGTTACTCCCGGACAGGGGACCCCTACGAGCAGTACTTC
CDR3: CASSYSRTGDPYEQYF

D: NA
size: NA
V: TRBV18
J: TRBJ1-1
DNA: TGTGCCAGTTCCTGGGGAGGGTTGACTGAAGCTTTCTTT
CDR3: CASSWGGLTEAFF

D: TRBD1
size: once
V: TRBV2
J: TRBJ2-5
DNA: TGTGCCAGCAGGCCCGGGACAGATCAAGAGACCCAGTACTTC
CDR3: CASRPGTDQETQYF

D: NA
size: few
V: TRBV5-1
J: TRBJ2-1
DNA: TGCGCCAGCAGCTTGTACCTGAGCTCCTACAATGAGCAGTTCTTC
CDR3: CASSLYLSSYNEQFF